This is a list of T cell receptor beta chains from one sample in a study of somatic mutations in T cells in chronic GVHD. Produced via immunoSEQ multiplex PCR; TCRdb's table is partial and in-frame only. The sample gives some 13,000 clones, approximately 80% of which show up once; roughly 30% is in the top ten. The sample taken for sequencing was Vbeta20-negative CD4+ T cells from blood. These receptors were taken from a male patient between 45 and 59 years old with chronic graft-versus-host disease. The T cells may come from the graft donor. Both conserved end residues are trimmed from each CDR3. Each record gives: V gene, J gene, clone size, CDR3 length, CDR3 protein. Size is omitted from some rows. Given values are once, few, many or a class for expanded clones.

v_call: TRBV6-6; j_call: TRBJ1-5; clone_size: NA; cdr3_length: 13; cdr3_aa: ASSYDGQINQPQH
v_call: TRBV27; j_call: NA; clone_size: NA; cdr3_length: 14; cdr3_aa: ASSLSGQGARYEQY
v_call: TRBV19; j_call: TRBJ1-2; clone_size: NA; cdr3_length: 12; cdr3_aa: ASSGQAANYGYT
v_call: TRBV14; j_call: TRBJ1-4; clone_size: NA; cdr3_length: 10; cdr3_aa: ASSSTNRVLF
v_call: TRBV2; j_call: TRBJ1-5; clone_size: NA; cdr3_length: 15; cdr3_aa: ASSGTGGRDSNQPQH
v_call: TRBV7-9; j_call: TRBJ1-4; clone_size: once; cdr3_length: 10; cdr3_aa: ASSSTLTAGV
v_call: TRBV27; j_call: TRBJ2-1; clone_size: NA; cdr3_length: 13; cdr3_aa: ASSYAGTGYNEQF
v_call: TRBV28; j_call: TRBJ2-6; clone_size: NA; cdr3_length: 13; cdr3_aa: ASNFRGSGANVLT
v_call: TRBV19; j_call: TRBJ1-1; clone_size: NA; cdr3_length: 12; cdr3_aa: ASSPTGFNTEAF
v_call: TRBV7-3; j_call: TRBJ2-6; clone_size: NA; cdr3_length: 11; cdr3_aa: ASSPAGANVLT
v_call: TRBV7-2; j_call: TRBJ1-2; clone_size: NA; cdr3_length: 15; cdr3_aa: ASSVAGTDSAGYGYT
v_call: TRBV5-6; j_call: TRBJ1-5; clone_size: NA; cdr3_length: 14; cdr3_aa: ASSFGQEISNQPQH
v_call: TRBV7-2; j_call: TRBJ2-2; clone_size: NA; cdr3_length: 13; cdr3_aa: ASSPGGDITGELF
v_call: TRBV2; j_call: TRBJ1-5; clone_size: few; cdr3_length: 10; cdr3_aa: ASSETGQSQH
v_call: TRBV6-5; j_call: TRBJ1-2; clone_size: NA; cdr3_length: 13; cdr3_aa: ASSPSGRLGGGYT
v_call: TRBV7-2; j_call: TRBJ2-3; clone_size: NA; cdr3_length: 15; cdr3_aa: ASSSGLAGARTDTQY
v_call: TRBV6-1; j_call: TRBJ1-5; clone_size: NA; cdr3_length: 13; cdr3_aa: ASSEQTGGDQPQH
v_call: TRBV19; j_call: TRBJ2-4; clone_size: NA; cdr3_length: 14; cdr3_aa: ASSIVGGGGKNIQY
v_call: TRBV6-4; j_call: TRBJ1-2; clone_size: NA; cdr3_length: 10; cdr3_aa: ASPTVNYGYT
v_call: TRBV2; j_call: TRBJ1-1; clone_size: few; cdr3_length: 9; cdr3_aa: ASSTGTEAF
v_call: TRBV10-3; j_call: TRBJ2-5; clone_size: NA; cdr3_length: 14; cdr3_aa: AISEPEGRGQETQY
v_call: TRBV23-1; j_call: TRBJ1-2; clone_size: NA; cdr3_length: 13; cdr3_aa: ASSQFLAADYGYT
v_call: TRBV9; j_call: TRBJ2-1; clone_size: few; cdr3_length: 13; cdr3_aa: ASSPGLTPYNEQF
v_call: TRBV19; j_call: NA; clone_size: NA; cdr3_length: 13; cdr3_aa: ASSTMGQAIYEQY
v_call: TRBV11-2; j_call: TRBJ2-1; clone_size: once; cdr3_length: 15; cdr3_aa: ASSLALTGGLYTEQF
v_call: TRBV5-4; j_call: TRBJ1-4; clone_size: NA; cdr3_length: 12; cdr3_aa: ASSSGHRSEKLF
v_call: TRBV11-2; j_call: TRBJ1-4; clone_size: NA; cdr3_length: 12; cdr3_aa: ASSLDPGTAKLF
v_call: TRBV27; j_call: TRBJ2-2; clone_size: once; cdr3_length: 13; cdr3_aa: ASSLLAGVAGELF
v_call: TRBV4-1; j_call: TRBJ1-2; clone_size: NA; cdr3_length: 15; cdr3_aa: ASSQGNQGYASYGYT
v_call: TRBV5-4; j_call: TRBJ2-5; clone_size: once; cdr3_length: 12; cdr3_aa: ASSLRTTQETQY
v_call: TRBV7-2; j_call: TRBJ1-2; clone_size: NA; cdr3_length: 16; cdr3_aa: ASSWEPPGGLGPYGYT
v_call: TRBV15; j_call: TRBJ2-7; clone_size: NA; cdr3_length: 12; cdr3_aa: ATSGLAGGFEQY
v_call: TRBV29-1; j_call: TRBJ1-5; clone_size: NA; cdr3_length: 11; cdr3_aa: SISQGANQPQH
v_call: TRBV6-1; j_call: TRBJ1-4; clone_size: NA; cdr3_length: 14; cdr3_aa: ASSGGQGTTNEKLF
v_call: TRBV7-2; j_call: TRBJ2-1; clone_size: NA; cdr3_length: 12; cdr3_aa: ASSRDRDPMAQF
v_call: TRBV5-4; j_call: TRBJ1-4; clone_size: NA; cdr3_length: 11; cdr3_aa: ASSLGTFGKLF
v_call: TRBV6-6; j_call: TRBJ1-3; clone_size: NA; cdr3_length: 14; cdr3_aa: ASSTTGTRSGNTIY
v_call: TRBV18; j_call: TRBJ2-2; clone_size: NA; cdr3_length: 14; cdr3_aa: ASSPPISRETGELF
v_call: TRBV18; j_call: TRBJ2-7; clone_size: few; cdr3_length: 10; cdr3_aa: ASSERATEQY
v_call: TRBV11-3; j_call: TRBJ2-1; clone_size: once; cdr3_length: 13; cdr3_aa: ASSFGLATINEQF
v_call: TRBV7-3; j_call: TRBJ1-2; clone_size: NA; cdr3_length: 11; cdr3_aa: ASSLNDREGYT
v_call: TRBV18; j_call: TRBJ1-1; clone_size: NA; cdr3_length: 13; cdr3_aa: ASSPRTGAFSEAF
v_call: TRBV2; j_call: TRBJ1-1; clone_size: NA; cdr3_length: 12; cdr3_aa: ASSPGEMNTEAF
v_call: TRBV7-2; j_call: TRBJ1-6; clone_size: NA; cdr3_length: 14; cdr3_aa: ASSGGDSTYNSPLH
v_call: TRBV7-7; j_call: TRBJ2-7; clone_size: NA; cdr3_length: 13; cdr3_aa: ASSLADSPTYEQY
v_call: TRBV19; j_call: TRBJ1-4; clone_size: NA; cdr3_length: 12; cdr3_aa: ASSSRTGGEKLF
v_call: TRBV10-3; j_call: TRBJ1-5; clone_size: NA; cdr3_length: 14; cdr3_aa: ATGGQGISSNQPQH
v_call: TRBV25-1; j_call: TRBJ2-7; clone_size: NA; cdr3_length: 9; cdr3_aa: ASGTGTEQY
v_call: TRBV5-6; j_call: TRBJ1-2; clone_size: few; cdr3_length: 13; cdr3_aa: ASRFDWLTGAGYT
v_call: TRBV7-2; j_call: TRBJ1-2; clone_size: NA; cdr3_length: 11; cdr3_aa: ASSFGGQGGYT
v_call: TRBV7-2; j_call: TRBJ2-1; clone_size: NA; cdr3_length: 10; cdr3_aa: ASSYYLGEEF
v_call: TRBV7-2; j_call: TRBJ1-3; clone_size: NA; cdr3_length: 14; cdr3_aa: ASTPVGTVGGNTIY
v_call: TRBV27; j_call: TRBJ2-5; clone_size: NA; cdr3_length: 11; cdr3_aa: ASSLEPKETQY